These T cell receptor beta chains were read from a single sample in a study of OX40 agonist ivuxolimab in advanced cancers. Method: immunoSEQ multiplex PCR; TCRdb's copy keeps in-frame clones and lacks some. The table shows 70,000 to 100,000 clones, with 90% occurring only once. The sample was CD4+ or CD8+ T cells sorted from blood, taken in a trial of the OX40 agonist ivuxolimab. Receptor source: an adult with an advanced solid tumor such as melanoma, head and neck, liver or kidney cancer. Each CDR3 is given without its conserved first and last residue.

13	TRBV11-3	ASSLRGQNNEKLF
10	TRBV18	ASSTGEGEQY
13	TRBV5-1	ASSPPDRGGETQY
11	TRBV30	AWSVQGIYGYT
11	TRBV14	ASSQWTGHGYT
11	TRBV27	ASWGGVYNEQF
11	TRBV6-6	ASSYSERQPQH
11	TRBV7-9	ASTPPRSYEQY
12	TRBV9	ASSVGGGTGELF
12	TRBV6-5	ASSRDRPNYGYT
10	TRBV27	ASSEGGTEAF
13	TRBV9	ASSPLTSPAYEQY
11	TRBV7-6	ASSPEETGELF
15	TRBV19	ASSIDPHRGGPYEQY
10	TRBV27	ASSFVDQPQH
13	TRBV19	ASSPPDRVLHEQY
11	TRBV11-1	ASSLRGRHEQY
15	TRBV30	AWSAPGLAGGLNEQF
11	TRBV6-5	ASTHGDGYEQY
12	TRBV21-1	ASSPSREDTEAF
12	TRBV18	ASSPPTPSNEQF
11	TRBV4-1	ASSSPSGRGLH
13	TRBV5-1	ASSPLRDFVYEQY
12	TRBV9	ASSPTGFGGEQY
15	TRBV18	ASSPQGQGVTGNTIY
12	TRBV5-4	ASSLEEWRETQY
16	TRBV18	ASSPSRRVGSGANVLT
9	TRBV29-1	SVEDPETQY